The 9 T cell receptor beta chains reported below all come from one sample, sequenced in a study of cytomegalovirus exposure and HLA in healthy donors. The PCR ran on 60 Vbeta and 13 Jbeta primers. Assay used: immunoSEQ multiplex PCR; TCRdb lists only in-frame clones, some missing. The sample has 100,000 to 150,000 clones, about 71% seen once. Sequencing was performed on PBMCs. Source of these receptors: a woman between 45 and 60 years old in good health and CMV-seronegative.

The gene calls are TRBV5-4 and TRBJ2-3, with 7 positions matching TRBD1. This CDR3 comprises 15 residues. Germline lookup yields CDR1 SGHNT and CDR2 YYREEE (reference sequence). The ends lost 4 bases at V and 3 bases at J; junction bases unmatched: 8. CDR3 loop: CASSRDSKLTDTQYF. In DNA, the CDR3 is TGTGCCAGCAGCCGGGACAGTAAGTTGACAGATACGCAGTATTTT.

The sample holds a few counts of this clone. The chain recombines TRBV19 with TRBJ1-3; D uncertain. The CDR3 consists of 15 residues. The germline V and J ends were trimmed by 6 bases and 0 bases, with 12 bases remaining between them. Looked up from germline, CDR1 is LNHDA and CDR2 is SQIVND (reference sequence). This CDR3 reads CASSTEANSGNTIYF. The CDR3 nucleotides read TGTGCCAGTAGCACCGAGGCAAACTCTGGAAACACCATATATTTT.

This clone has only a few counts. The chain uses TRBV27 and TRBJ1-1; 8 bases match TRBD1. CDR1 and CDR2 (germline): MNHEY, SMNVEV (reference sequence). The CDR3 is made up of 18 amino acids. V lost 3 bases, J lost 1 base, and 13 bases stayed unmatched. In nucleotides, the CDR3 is TGTGCCAGCAGTTTGTATATGGTCAGGGGGCCGGAGAACACTGAAGCTTTCTTT. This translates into CASSLYMVRGPENTEAFF.

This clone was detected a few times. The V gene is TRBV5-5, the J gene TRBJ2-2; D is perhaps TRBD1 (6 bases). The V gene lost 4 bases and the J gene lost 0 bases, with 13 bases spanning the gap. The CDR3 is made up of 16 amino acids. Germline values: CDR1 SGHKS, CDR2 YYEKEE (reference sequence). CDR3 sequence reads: CASSPFGTSNTGELFF. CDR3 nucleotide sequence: TGTGCCAGCAGCCCGTTCGGGACATCGAACACCGGGGAGCTGTTTTTT.

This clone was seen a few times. The CDR3: CATSRDRQTSYEQYF. The CDR3 DNA reads as TGTGCCACCAGCAGAGATCGACAGACCTCCTACGAGCAGTACTTC. The chain joins TRBV15 to TRBJ2-7, with D perhaps TRBD1 (5 bases). The CDR3 spans 15 residues. In germline, CDR1 is LNHNV, CDR2 YYDKDF (reference sequence). V was trimmed by 0 bases and J by 0 bases, leaving 9 bases between them.

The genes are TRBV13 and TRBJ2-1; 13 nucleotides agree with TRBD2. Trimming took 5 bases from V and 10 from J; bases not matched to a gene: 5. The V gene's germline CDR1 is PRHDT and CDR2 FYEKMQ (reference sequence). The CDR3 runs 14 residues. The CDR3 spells CASSVGTSGKEQFF. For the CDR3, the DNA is TGTGCCAGCAGCGTGGGGACTAGCGGGAAAGAGCAGTTCTTC.

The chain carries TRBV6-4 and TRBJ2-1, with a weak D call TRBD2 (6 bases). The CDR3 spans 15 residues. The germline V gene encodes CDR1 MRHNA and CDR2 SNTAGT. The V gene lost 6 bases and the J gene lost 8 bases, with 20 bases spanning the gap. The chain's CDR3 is CASSLEGFGGDEQFF. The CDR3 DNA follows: TGTGCCAGCAGCCTGGAGGGGTTTGGAGGGGATGAGCAGTTCTTC.

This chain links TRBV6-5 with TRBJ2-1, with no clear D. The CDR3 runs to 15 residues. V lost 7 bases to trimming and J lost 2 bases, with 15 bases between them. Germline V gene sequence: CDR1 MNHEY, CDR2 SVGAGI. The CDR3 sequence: CASINWIRTYNEQFF. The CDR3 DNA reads TGTGCCAGCATAAACTGGATCAGGACCTACAATGAGCAGTTCTTC.

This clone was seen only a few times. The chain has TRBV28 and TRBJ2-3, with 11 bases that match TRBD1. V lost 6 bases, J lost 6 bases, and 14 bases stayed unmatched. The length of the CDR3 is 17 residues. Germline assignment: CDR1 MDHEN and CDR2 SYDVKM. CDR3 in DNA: TGTGCCAGCAGCTTACCCTTGCGGACAGGGGGCCTTGATACGCAGTATTTT. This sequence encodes CASSLPLRTGGLDTQYF. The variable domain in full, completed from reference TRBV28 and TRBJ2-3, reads DVKVTQSSRYLVKRTGEKVFLECVQDMDHENMFWYRQDPGLGLRLIYFSYDVKMKEKGDIPEGYSVSREKKERFSLILESASTNQTSMYLCASSLPLRTGGLDTQYFGPGTRLTVL.